The 20 T cell receptor beta chains below were found in one sample sequenced in a study of CD8 T cells in Susac syndrome (dated by TCRdb to the late 2010s). Library method: the immunoSEQ multiplex PCR assay. RNA was extracted with the RNeasy kit and about 0.5 to 1 ug was reverse transcribed using random hexamers. The public reads were quality trimmed at Q25 with fastp and then assembled into clones with MiXCR by TCRdb, keeping productive beta chains. Entries are consolidated by CDR3 protein sequence, retaining the most common genes and DNA. The sample yields 130,000 to 150,000 distinct CDR3 sequences; roughly 95% were counted once. The ten largest make up roughly 0.083% of the sample. The sequencing sample was made of CD4+ T cells from PBMCs. All receptors come from a human donor in good health.

This chain joins TRBV9 and TRBJ2-7; 10 bases are a match to TRBD2. CDR3 length: 14 amino acids. CDR1 is SGDLS and CDR2 is YYNGEE in the germline V gene. With 3 bases clipped from V and 7 bases from J, the junction kept 7 bases outside the gene matches. CDR3 sequence reads: CASSASGTSVEQYF. The CDR3 DNA reads as TGTGCCAGCAGCGCCAGCGGGACTAGCGTTGAGCAGTACTTC.

The genes are TRBV4-2 and TRBJ1-2; D possibly corresponds to TRBD1 (5 bases). V was trimmed by 0 bases and J by 3 bases, leaving 14 bases between them. CDR1 is LGHNA and CDR2 is YNFKEQ in the germline V gene. The CDR3 contains 16 residues. DNA of the CDR3: TGTGCCAGCAGCCAAGATTCCCAGGGTGAGGACTATGGCTACACCTTC. Its protein is CASSQDSQGEDYGYTF.

The chain is built from TRBV20-1 and TRBJ2-1; 8 positions agree with TRBD1. CDR1 DFQATT and CDR2 SNEGSKA come from the germline V gene (reference sequence). The junction had 14 bases not matched to a gene; V was cut back by 3 bases and J by 10 bases. CDR3 length: 15 residues. CDR3 DNA: TGCAGTGCTAGGGGGACAGGAGCCGGGACCAGGGAGCAGTTCTTC. It encodes CSARGTGAGTREQFF.

This sequence joins TRBV13 and TRBJ2-1; D not certain. CDR1 and CDR2 (germline): PRHDT, FYEKMQ (reference sequence). CDR3 length equals 15 residues. The ends were cut back, 1 base at V and 4 bases at J, with 11 bases in the middle. In nucleotides, the CDR3 is TGTGCCAGCAGCTTAGACAGAGCCCCTTACAATGAGCAGTTCTTC. It translates to CASSLDRAPYNEQFF.

V and J are TRBV5-1 and TRBJ2-1; D tentatively fits TRBD1 or TRBD2 (5 bases each). V was trimmed by 4 bases and J by 5 bases, leaving 16 bases between them. Germline CDR1 reads SGHRS; CDR2 reads YFSETQ. The CDR3 length is 15 residues. CDR3 coding DNA: TGCGCCAGCAGCCCCACCGGGACGGCAGACAATGAGCAGTTCTTC. Protein product: CASSPTGTADNEQFF.

The chain combines TRBV5-1 with TRBJ1-5; D gene unclear. The CDR3 is made up of 14 amino acids. In germline, CDR1 is SGHRS, CDR2 YFSETQ. The V end was cut by 0 bases, the J end by 2 bases, with 6 bases between. The CDR3 spells CASSLDLGNQPQHF. The CDR3 nucleotides are TGCGCCAGCAGCTTGGACCTGGGCAATCAGCCCCAGCATTTT.

The rearrangement joins TRBV20-1 to TRBJ2-5, with a tentative D call TRBD1 (5 bases). The CDR3 extends over 12 amino acids. Germline V lookup: CDR1 DFQATT, CDR2 SNEGSKA (reference sequence). V lost 3 bases and J lost 3, with 8 bases in between. The CDR3 is CSARTDKETQYF. The CDR3 DNA sequence: TGCAGTGCTAGGACGGACAAAGAGACCCAGTACTTC.

The CDR3 loop reads CASLKSGTGVLNTEAFF. The CDR3 DNA reads TGTGCCAGCTTAAAGTCCGGGACAGGGGTTTTGAACACTGAAGCTTTCTTT. The V gene is TRBV18, the J gene TRBJ1-1; 10 bases fit TRBD1. CDR1 and CDR2 from the germline V gene are KGHSH and LQKENI. This CDR3 contains 17 residues. V trimming: 7 bases; J trimming: 0 bases; junction bases outside the gene matches: 11.

This clonotype was detected a few times. J is TRBJ1-1 and V is TRBV7-2; D remains ambiguous. V gave up 5 bases and J gave up 5 bases, with 9 bases separating them. The CDR3 sequence is 12 residues long. Germline CDR1 is SGHTA and CDR2 is FQGNSA. Here the CDR3 DNA reads TGTGCCAGCAGCCTCAGGAGGACTGAAGCTTTCTTT. It is translated as CASSLRRTEAFF. Looking up the rest from reference TRBV7-2 and TRBJ1-1 gives the full variable domain: GAGVSQSPSNKVTEKGKDVELRCDPISGHTALYWYRQSLGQGLEFLIYFQGNSAPDKSGLPSDRFSAERTGGSVSTLTIQRTQQEDSAVYLCASSLRRTEAFFGQGTRLTVV.

The chain carries TRBV12-3 or TRBV12-4 and TRBJ2-7, with D tentatively TRBD1 (6 bases). This CDR3 is built from 15 residues. Trimming cost V 3 bases and J 2 bases, with 14 bases left between them. In DNA, the CDR3 is TGTGCCAGCAGTTTTAGGGGGTGGGGACCCTACGAGCAGTACTTC. It translates to CASSFRGWGPYEQYF.

The chain combines TRBV5-1 with TRBJ1-3; D is possibly TRBD1 (5 bases). Deletions cut 3 bases from V and 4 bases from J, with 8 bases between. The CDR3 spans 13 residues. Germline loops: CDR1 SGHRS, CDR2 YFSETQ. The CDR3 DNA reads TGCGCCAGCAGCTGGGACCCGGGAAACACCATATATTTT. Its translation: CASSWDPGNTIYF. Full variable domain (missing parts from reference TRBV5-1 and TRBJ1-3): KAGVTQTPRYLIKTRGQQVTLSCSPISGHRSVSWYQQTPGQGLQFLFEYFSETQRNKGNFPGRFSGRQFSNSRSEMNVSTLELGDSALYLCASSWDPGNTIYFGEGSWLTVV.

This clonotype was detected only a few times. The V and J genes are TRBV5-1 and TRBJ2-7; 10 nucleotides match TRBD1. Germline-derived CDR1 and CDR2 are SGHRS and YFSETQ. The CDR3 has 15 residues. The V and J ends lost 0 bases and 3 bases, in that order; junction bases with no gene match: 3. CDR3 DNA: TGCGCCAGCAGCTTGGGACAGGGGGCATTCTACGAGCAGTACTTC. Its translation is CASSLGQGAFYEQYF.

The chain is built from TRBV20-1 and TRBJ2-5; D perhaps matches TRBD1 (6 bases). CDR1 and CDR2 (germline): DFQATT, SNEGSKA (reference sequence). This CDR3 has 12 residues. The CDR3 sequence: CSYGTPGATQYF. The CDR3 nucleotides are TGCAGCTACGGGACACCCGGTGCGACCCAGTACTTC.

This chain links TRBV2 with TRBJ2-7; 7 bases are shared with TRBD1. Trimming at V came to 6 bases and at J to 5 bases, leaving 4 bases not matched to a gene. The CDR3 consists of 12 residues. Germline assignment: CDR1 SNHLY and CDR2 FYNNEI. The CDR3 loop reads CASRGQVHEQYF. As DNA, the CDR3 is TGTGCCAGCAGAGGACAGGTCCACGAGCAGTACTTC.

This sequence joins TRBV20-1 and TRBJ1-5; D is possibly TRBD1 (5 bases). Germline V CDR1 and CDR2: DFQATT, SNEGSKA (reference sequence). The CDR3 sequence is 14 residues long. Between the trimmed V and J ends, which lost 5 bases and 7 bases, there was a span of 18 bases. CDR3 nucleotides: TGCAGTGCTTCGAGGGGCCGCTGGAGACAGCCCCAGCATTTT. Translating gives CSASRGRWRQPQHF.

This chain connects TRBV5-4 to TRBJ2-7; 10 nucleotides agree with TRBD2. After removal of 4 bases from V and 7 bases from J, the junction contained 5 bases not matched to a gene. Germline CDR1 SGHNT, CDR2 YYREEE (reference sequence). The CDR3 has 13 residues. The CDR3 loop is CASSHTGLAEQYF. CDR3 coding DNA: TGTGCCAGCAGCCACACGGGACTAGCGGAGCAGTACTTC. Supplemented by reference TRBV5-4 and TRBJ2-7, the full variable domain reads ETGVTQSPTHLIKTRGQQVTLRCSSQSGHNTVSWYQQALGQGPQFIFQYYREEENGRGNFPPRFSGLQFPNYSSELNVNALELDDSALYLCASSHTGLAEQYFGPGTRLTVT.

The chain has TRBV12-3 or TRBV12-4 and TRBJ2-5; D is uncertain. V lost 4 bases and J 4 bases, leaving 7 bases between the germline ends. CDR3 length: 12 amino acids. The CDR3 reads CASSWTGETQYF. The CDR3 DNA sequence: TGTGCCAGCAGTTGGACGGGAGAGACCCAGTACTTC.

This clonotype was detected once. This chain joins TRBV3-1 and TRBJ1-1; no clear D. V was shortened by 5 bases and J by 4 bases, with 11 bases between the two germline ends. The CDR3 loop spans 13 amino acids. Germline CDR1 LGHDT, CDR2 YNNKEL (reference sequence). Here the CDR3 reads CASSSHRSTEAFF. CDR3 coding DNA: TGTGCCAGCAGCTCTCACCGGAGCACTGAAGCTTTCTTT. Full variable domain (outside the CDR3, taken from reference TRBV3-1 and TRBJ1-1): DTAVSQTPKYLVTQMGNDKSIKCEQNLGHDTMYWYKQDSKKFLKIMFSYNNKELIINETVPNRFSPKSPDKAHLNLHINSLELGDSAVYFCASSSHRSTEAFFGQGTRLTVV.

The chain couples TRBV5-4 to TRBJ2-1, with D tentatively TRBD2 (5 bases). Germline values: CDR1 SGHNT, CDR2 YYREEE (reference sequence). This CDR3 region has 13 residues. With 4 bases removed from V and 7 bases from J, the gap between germline ends came to 12 bases. The CDR3 loop reads CASSLPSGNEQFF. The CDR3 nucleotides are TGTGCCAGCAGCCTGCCATCGGGGAATGAGCAGTTCTTC.

V usage is TRBV15 and J usage is TRBJ1-5; the D is unclear. CDR1 is LNHNV and CDR2 is YYDKDF in the germline V gene (reference sequence). This CDR3 has 14 amino acids. V was cut by 1 base and J by 3 bases, with 7 bases left in between. The CDR3 loop is CATSRGNFNQPQHF. The CDR3 DNA follows: TGTGCCACCAGCAGAGGGAATTTCAATCAGCCCCAGCATTTT.